These 8 T cell receptor beta chains were all obtained from the same sample, sequenced in a study of T cell changes during pregnancy in multiple sclerosis. The repertoire was sequenced with immunoSEQ multiplex PCR; TCRdb's copy has only in-frame clones and lacks some. The sample lists roughly 69,000 clones, about 91% occurring once. Sequenced here: peripheral blood, sampled after pregnancy. The origin of the receptors is a female donor with multiple sclerosis, enrolled in a pregnancy study.

Here the CDR3 DNA reads TGTGCCAGCAGCTTAGATGCAGGGGGATACGAGCAGTACTTC. Its protein product is CASSLDAGGYEQYF. This chain connects TRBV7-6 to TRBJ2-7, with 7 positions matching TRBD1. The CDR3 has 14 residues. The V segment lost 1 base and the J segment 4 bases; nucleotides outside the gene matches: 4. The germline CDR1 and CDR2 sequences are SGHVS and FNYEAQ.

CDR3 DNA sequence: TGTGCCAGCATCCTGACTAGCGGGAGAACCGGGGAGCTGTTTTTT. This translates into CASILTSGRTGELFF. V gene TRBV7-8 combines with J gene TRBJ2-2; 12 nucleotides line up with TRBD2. The CDR3 consists of 15 residues. Germline CDR1 reads SGHVS; CDR2 reads FQNEAQ. With 7 bases clipped from V and 5 bases from J, the junction kept 5 bases outside the gene matches.

This rearrangement joins TRBV19 to TRBJ1-5, with 8 bases lining up with TRBD1. CDR1 is LNHDA and CDR2 is SQIVND in the germline V gene (reference sequence). V lost 11 bases, J lost 4 bases, and 4 bases stayed unmatched. The CDR3 totals 12 residues. CDR3 in DNA: TGTGCCGTCGGGGACAGGAATCAGCCCCAGCATTTT. It encodes CAVGDRNQPQHF.

The rearrangement uses TRBV2 and TRBJ2-1; no clear D. V lost 8 bases, J lost 4 bases, and 3 bases lay in between. This CDR3 region has 10 residues. Per the germline V gene, CDR1 is SNHLY and CDR2 is FYNNEI. CDR3 sequence (DNA): TGTGCCAGCCGGTACAATGAGCAGTTCTTC. Its translation: CASRYNEQFF.

V usage is TRBV5-1 and J usage is TRBJ2-3, with 9 bases identical to TRBD2. CDR3 length: 16 residues. From germline, CDR1 is SGHRS and CDR2 YFSETQ. Trimming cost V 0 bases and J 2 bases; bases outside gene matches: 4. CDR3 residues: CASSLALAGNTDTQYF. For the CDR3, the DNA is TGCGCCAGCAGCTTGGCCCTAGCGGGGAACACAGATACGCAGTATTTT.

The gene calls are TRBV5-1 and TRBJ2-1, with 10 bases fitting TRBD1. With 4 bases clipped from V and 8 bases from J, the junction kept 12 bases outside the gene matches. CDR1 SGHRS and CDR2 YFSETQ come from the germline V gene. The CDR3 is made up of 16 amino acids. In DNA, the CDR3 is TGCGCCAGCAGCCAAACCTCGGGACAGGGGTTGGATGAGCAGTTCTTC. It is translated as CASSQTSGQGLDEQFF.

The genes are TRBV9 and TRBJ2-5, with 10 bases fitting TRBD2. This CDR3 has 15 residues. Germline V gene lookup returns CDR1 SGDLS and CDR2 YYNGEE. V lost 4 bases to trimming and J lost 3 bases; unmatched junction nucleotides: 6. CDR3 in DNA: TGTGCCAGCAGCATGGGACTAGCGCCCGAAGAGACCCAGTACTTC. This codes for CASSMGLAPEETQYF.

V is TRBV19 and J is TRBJ2-1, with TRBD2 as a possible D gene (5 bases). This CDR3 is built from 12 residues. V was pared by 5 bases and J by 6 bases, with 8 bases between. CDR1 LNHDA and CDR2 SQIVND come from the germline V gene (reference sequence). This CDR3 reads CASSPGFNEQFF. The DNA of the CDR3 is TGTGCCAGTAGTCCGGGATTCAATGAGCAGTTCTTC.